Detailed here is one TCR beta chain. As yet, its antigen is unknown. The donors were members of the validation cohort, which comprised 120 subjects and was separate from the first cohort of 666 subjects. Trimming removed 1 base from V and 6 bases from J; junction bases left unmatched: 12. In germline, CDR1 is SQVTM, CDR2 ANQGSEA. The CDR3 is made up of 16 amino acids. The method was immunoSEQ multiplex PCR; TCRdb's version includes in-frame clones alone and lacks a portion of them. The sample yields some 250,000 clones, 90% seen once. The data were obtained in a study of cytomegalovirus exposure and HLA in healthy donors. Turning to the study itself: It was reported in a later analysis that the approximately 120 validation repertoires used the same platform as the approximately 620 first-cohort repertoires. Findings and caveats of the study: In vitro, three CMV-associated chains proved specific for CMV antigens. A classifier reportedly called cytomegalovirus status with high sensitivity and specificity.

The chain combines TRBV29-1 with TRBJ2-1; TRBD1 agrees at 7 bases. The sample consisted of PBMCs. This clonotype was sampled from a woman aged 18-29 years in good health and CMV-seronegative. The CDR3 loop reads CSVEGRGTVLGNEQFF. For the CDR3, the DNA is TGCAGCGTTGAAGGCAGGGGGACCGTTCTTGGCAATGAGCAGTTCTTC.